Described below is a single TCR beta chain sequence and its context. Antigen unknown. This sample is drawn from a study of post-analysis software for immune sequencing data. Researchers reported that TCR beta cDNA libraries carried unique molecular identifiers. Once about 0.85 to 11 million T cells were used, roughly 0.5 million cDNA molecules resulted. TCRdb used MiXCR to reprocess the PCR reads, holding one entry per CDR3 protein. This table has approximately 570,000 distinct CDR3 sequences, 44% appearing once. Study-wide results and caveats: Comparison with controls showed significantly lower normalized Chao1 diversity in multiple sclerosis patients. The study found TRBV5-6, TRBV5-1 and TRBV20-1 among 4 or 5 TRBV segments more frequent in patients than controls.

V was trimmed by 3 bases and J by 11 bases, leaving 13 bases between them. This CDR3 has 12 amino acids. Germline V gene sequence: CDR1 SGHTA, CDR2 FQGNSA. The chain couples TRBV7-2 to TRBJ2-5; D call uncertain. The clonotype originates from a girl between 10 and 17 years old with multiple sclerosis. The source material was blood. CDR3 protein: CASSLVTNEQYF. In DNA, the CDR3 is TGTGCCAGCAGCTTGGTGACCAATGAGCAGTACTTC. Looking up the rest from reference TRBV7-2 and TRBJ2-5 gives the full variable domain: GAGVSQSPSNKVTEKGKDVELRCDPISGHTALYWYRQSLGQGLEFLIYFQGNSAPDKSGLPSDRFSAERTGGSVSTLTIQRTQQEDSAVYLCASSLVTNEQYFGPGTRLLVL.